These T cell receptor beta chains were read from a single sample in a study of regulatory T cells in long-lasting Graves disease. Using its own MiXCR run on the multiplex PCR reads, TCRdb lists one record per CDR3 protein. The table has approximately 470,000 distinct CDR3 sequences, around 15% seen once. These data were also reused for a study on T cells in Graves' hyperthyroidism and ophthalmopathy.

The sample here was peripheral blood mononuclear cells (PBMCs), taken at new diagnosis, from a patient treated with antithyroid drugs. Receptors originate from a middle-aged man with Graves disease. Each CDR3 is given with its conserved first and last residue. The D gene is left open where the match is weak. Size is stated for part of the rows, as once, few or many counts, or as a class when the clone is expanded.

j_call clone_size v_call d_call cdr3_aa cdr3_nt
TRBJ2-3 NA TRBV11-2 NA CASSGYLDDTQYF TGTGCCAGCAGCGGTTACTTAGACGATACGCAGTATTTT
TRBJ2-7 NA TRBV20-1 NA CSARSSSRGAYEQYF TGCAGTGCTAGATCCTCTAGCAGGGGGGCCTACGAGCAGTACTTC
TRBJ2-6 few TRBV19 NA CASSPVPGTQSGANVLTF TGTGCCAGTAGTCCGGTTCCCGGGACACAGTCTGGGGCCAACGTCCTGACTTTC
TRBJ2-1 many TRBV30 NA CAWRGEGSLTNEQFF TGTGCCTGGAGGGGAGAGGGGTCTCTAACGAATGAGCAGTTCTTC
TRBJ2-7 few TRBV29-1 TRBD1 CSVRTGPYEQYF TGCAGCGTTCGGACAGGACCCTACGAGCAGTACTTC
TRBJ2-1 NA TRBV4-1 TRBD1 CASSQDPPDRALYNEQFF TGCGCCAGCAGCCAAGATCCCCCGGACAGGGCTTTATACAATGAGCAGTTCTTC
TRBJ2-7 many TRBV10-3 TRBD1 CAISGEDRGESEQYF TGTGCCATCAGTGGGGAGGACAGGGGAGAAAGCGAGCAGTACTTC
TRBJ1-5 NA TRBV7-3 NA CASSLNQYQPQHF TGTGCCAGCAGCTTAAACCAGTATCAGCCCCAGCATTTT
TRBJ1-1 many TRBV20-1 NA CSAKQRLNTEAFF TGCAGTGCAAAACAGAGACTGAACACTGAAGCTTTCTTT
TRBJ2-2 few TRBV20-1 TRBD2 CSATLAGGQTGELFF TGCAGTGCTACCCTAGCGGGAGGACAAACCGGGGAGCTGTTTTTT
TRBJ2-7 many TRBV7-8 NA CASSSRDSRSYEQYF TGTGCCAGCAGCTCCCGGGACTCCCGCTCCTACGAGCAGTACTTC
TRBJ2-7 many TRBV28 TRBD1 CASRRAGTGIPYEQYF TGTGCCAGCAGAAGAGCCGGGACAGGGATCCCCTACGAGCAGTACTTC
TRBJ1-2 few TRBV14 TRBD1 CASSDLGQYYGYTF TGTGCCAGCAGCGACCTGGGACAGTACTATGGCTACACCTTC
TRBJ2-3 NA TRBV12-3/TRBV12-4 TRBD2 CASSFGRTSGRGGTQYF TGTGCCAGCAGTTTTGGTCGGACTAGCGGGAGGGGAGGTACGCAGTATTTT
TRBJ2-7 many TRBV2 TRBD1 CASSDWGTGSYEQYF TGTGCCAGCAGTGACTGGGGGACAGGGTCCTACGAGCAGTACTTC
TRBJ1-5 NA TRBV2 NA CASSASGNQPQHF TGTGCCAGCAGTGCGAGTGGCAATCAGCCCCAGCATTTT
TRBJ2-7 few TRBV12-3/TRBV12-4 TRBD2 CASSFGTRTGSYEQYF TGTGCCAGCAGTTTTGGGACTAGAACGGGCTCCTACGAGCAGTACTTC
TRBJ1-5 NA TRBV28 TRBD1 CASRTDRVQPQHF TGTGCCAGCAGAACTGACAGGGTCCAGCCCCAGCATTTT
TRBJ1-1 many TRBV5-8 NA CASSPGRARKKAFF TGTGCCAGCAGCCCAGGACGGGCGAGGAAAAAAGCTTTCTTT
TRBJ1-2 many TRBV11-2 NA CASSLDGVDYGYTF TGTGCCAGCAGCTTAGACGGTGTGGACTATGGCTACACCTTC
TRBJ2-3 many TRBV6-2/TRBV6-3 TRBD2 CASSYSSGRARDTQYF TGTGCCAGCAGTTACTCGAGCGGGAGGGCCAGGGATACGCAGTATTTT
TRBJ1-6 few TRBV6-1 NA CASSRVGTYNSPLHF TGTGCCAGCAGTCGGGTCGGGACCTATAATTCACCCCTCCACTTT
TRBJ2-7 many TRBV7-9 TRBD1 CASSFAGQGYYEQYF TGTGCCAGCAGCTTTGCGGGACAGGGGTACTACGAGCAGTACTTC
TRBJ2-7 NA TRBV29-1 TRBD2 CSVEVIAGGLEQYF TGCAGCGTTGAAGTGATAGCGGGAGGGCTCGAGCAGTACTTC
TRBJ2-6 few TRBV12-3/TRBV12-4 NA CASRPDLTAGANVLTF TGTGCCAGCAGACCGGACCTAACGGCAGGGGCCAACGTCCTGACTTTC
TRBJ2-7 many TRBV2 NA CAALGRDLSSYEQYF TGTGCCGCCCTGGGACGGGACTTAAGCTCCTACGAGCAGTACTTC
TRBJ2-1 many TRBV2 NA CASSPRLAVEQFF TGTGCCAGCAGTCCCCGACTTGCCGTTGAGCAGTTCTTC
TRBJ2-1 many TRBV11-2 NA CASSPLQGPYNEQFF TGTGCCAGCAGCCCGCTACAGGGTCCGTATAATGAGCAGTTCTTC
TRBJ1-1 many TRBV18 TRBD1 CASSPQGARAEAFF TGTGCCAGCTCACCACAGGGGGCGCGAGCTGAAGCTTTCTTT
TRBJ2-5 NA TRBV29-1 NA CSDQQGQETQYF TGCAGCGATCAACAGGGTCAAGAGACCCAGTACTTC
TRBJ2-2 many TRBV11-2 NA CASSLVTGNTGELFF TGTGCCAGCAGCTTAGTAACGGGGAACACCGGGGAGCTGTTTTTT
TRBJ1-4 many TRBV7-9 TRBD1 CASSSRDRGLFF TGTGCCAGCAGCAGCCGGGACAGGGGACTGTTTTTT
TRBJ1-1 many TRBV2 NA CASSRDGLMEAFF TGTGCCAGCAGTCGGGACGGCCTGATGGAAGCTTTCTTT
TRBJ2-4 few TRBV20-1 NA CSASSSQAKNIQYF TGCAGTGCTAGCAGTTCGCAAGCCAAAAACATTCAGTACTTC
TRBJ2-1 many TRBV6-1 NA CASSEAVGSTREQFF TGTGCCAGCAGTGAAGCAGTGGGCAGTACTAGGGAGCAGTTCTTC
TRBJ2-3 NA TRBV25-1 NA CASSEPRDTQYF TGTGCCAGCAGTGAACCGCGGGATACGCAGTATTTT
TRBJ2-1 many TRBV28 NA CASSPQSGGTPYNEQFF TGTGCCAGCAGTCCGCAGTCGGGCGGGACCCCATACAATGAGCAGTTCTTC
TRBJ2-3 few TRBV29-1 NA CSANRDFPDTQYF TGCAGCGCAAACAGGGATTTCCCAGATACGCAGTATTTT
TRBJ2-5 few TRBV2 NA CASSDRAGNQETQYF TGTGCCAGCAGCGACCGGGCTGGAAATCAAGAGACCCAGTACTTC
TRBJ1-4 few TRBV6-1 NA CASRAWDGGNEKLFF TGTGCCAGCAGGGCTTGGGACGGAGGAAATGAAAAACTGTTTTTT
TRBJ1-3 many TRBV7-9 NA CASSPMARSSGNTIYF TGTGCCAGCAGCCCAATGGCGCGGAGCTCTGGAAACACCATATATTTT
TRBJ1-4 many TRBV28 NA CASCNEGVGEKLFF TGTGCCAGCTGCAACGAGGGGGTGGGTGAAAAACTGTTTTTT